These 9 T cell receptor beta chains were sequenced from one sample in a study of CD8 T cells in Susac syndrome. When the RNA was reverse transcribed, random hexamers were used with an input of roughly 0.45 to 1 ug. TCRdb reanalysed the immunoSEQ multiplex PCR reads using MiXCR and keeps one entry per CDR3 protein. The profile shows under 300,000 distinct CDR3 sequences, 90% to 96% of them singletons. The specimen was CD4+ T cells from PBMCs. The receptors originated from a human donor with Susac syndrome.

The chain joins TRBV3-1 to TRBJ2-2; possibly TRBD2 for D (6 bases). The CDR3 sequence is 15 residues long. V was cut by 2 bases and J by 7 bases, with 14 bases left in between. Germline V gene data show CDR1 as LGHDT and CDR2 as YNNKEL (reference sequence). The CDR3 region is CASSQWGVDDGELFF. The CDR3 region has the DNA TGTGCCAGCAGCCAATGGGGGGTTGATGACGGGGAGCTGTTTTTT.

This chain joins TRBV20-1 and TRBJ2-5; no definite D call. This CDR3 has 11 amino acids. V lost 7 bases to trimming and J lost 2 bases, with 8 bases between them. Germline CDR1 DFQATT, CDR2 SNEGSKA (reference sequence). DNA of the CDR3: TGCAGTGGGTTTCGGCAAGAGACCCAGTACTTC. Its translation: CSGFRQETQYF.

V is TRBV20-1 and J is TRBJ2-1; D gene uncertain. The CDR3 has 11 residues. From germline, CDR1 is DFQATT and CDR2 SNEGSKA (reference sequence). The V end lost 2 bases, the J end lost 3 bases, and 2 bases lay between the germline ends. The CDR3 region is CSARSYNEQFF. The DNA of the CDR3 is TGCAGTGCTAGAAGCTACAATGAGCAGTTCTTC.

Written as DNA, the CDR3 is TGTGCCAGCACCGACCGACAGGGTGGTGGCTACACCTTC. It codes for CASTDRQGGGYTF. The chain couples TRBV27 to TRBJ1-2; 7 nucleotides line up with TRBD1. In germline, CDR1 is MNHEY, CDR2 SMNVEV (reference sequence). J gave up 7 bases and V 7 bases, and 9 bases lay outside the gene matches. This CDR3 has 13 residues.

This chain uses TRBV12-3 or TRBV12-4 with TRBJ1-2; TRBD1 matches 8 bases. Losses at the gene ends were 10 bases for V and 7 bases for J; bases not matched to a gene: 11. CDR3 length: 13 residues. The CDR3 DNA reads as TGTGCCACCTTACTCCAGGGGGCGATTGGCTACACCTTC. Its protein product is CATLLQGAIGYTF.

CDR3 bases: TGCAGCGTTGAAGATTCTAGCGGGGTTACAGATACGCAGTATTTT. It encodes CSVEDSSGVTDTQYF. The chain links TRBV29-1 to TRBJ2-3; TRBD2 aligns across 9 bases. CDR3 size: 15 residues. Germline CDR1 is SQVTM and CDR2 is ANQGSEA. The V gene end was trimmed by 0 bases and the J gene end by 3 bases; junction bases not matched to a gene: 4.

This sequence joins TRBV20-1 and TRBJ2-7; 13 nucleotides agree with TRBD2. Trimming at V came to 6 bases and at J to 3 bases, leaving 11 bases not matched to a gene. Germline-derived CDR1 and CDR2 are DFQATT and SNEGSKA (reference sequence). The CDR3 totals 16 residues. CDR3 protein: CSAVIPGTSGNYEQYF. CDR3 coding DNA: TGCAGTGCGGTCATTCCCGGGACTAGCGGGAACTACGAGCAGTACTTC.

The rearrangement links TRBV5-1 to TRBJ2-2; no clear D gene. Germline V gene data show CDR1 as SGHRS and CDR2 as YFSETQ. CDR3 length: 15 residues. Trimming removed 0 bases from V and 3 bases from J, with 9 bases in between. The CDR3 loop is CASSLGRPHTGELFF. DNA of the CDR3: TGCGCCAGCAGCTTGGGTCGGCCCCACACCGGGGAGCTGTTTTTT.

V and J are TRBV4-2 and TRBJ2-1; 10 bases match TRBD2. Germline CDR1 is LGHNA and CDR2 is YNFKEQ. V was pared by 1 base and J by 7 bases, with 10 bases of the junction left unmatched. The CDR3 is made up of 17 amino acids. As DNA, the CDR3 is TGTGCCAGCAGCCAAGGACTAGCGGGCTTCAATGGGAATGAGCAGTTCTTC. It codes for CASSQGLAGFNGNEQFF.